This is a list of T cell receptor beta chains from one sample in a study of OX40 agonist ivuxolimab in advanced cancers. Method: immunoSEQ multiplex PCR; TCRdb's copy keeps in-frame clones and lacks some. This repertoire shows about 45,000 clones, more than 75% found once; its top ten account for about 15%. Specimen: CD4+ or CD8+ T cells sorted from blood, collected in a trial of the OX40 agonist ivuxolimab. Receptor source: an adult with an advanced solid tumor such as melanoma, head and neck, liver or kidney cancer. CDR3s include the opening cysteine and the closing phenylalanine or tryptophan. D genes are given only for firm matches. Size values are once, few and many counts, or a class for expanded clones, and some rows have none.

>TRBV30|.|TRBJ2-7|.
CAWGYRTGIEQYF
TGTGCCTGGGGTTATCGGACCGGTATAGAGCAGTACTTC
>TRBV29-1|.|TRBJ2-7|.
CSVEDIDRPGQIQYF
TGCAGCGTTGAAGACATCGATCGACCAGGGCAAATCCAGTACTTC
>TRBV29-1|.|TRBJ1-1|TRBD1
CSVTPQGAQAFF
TGCAGCGTTACCCCACAGGGGGCACAGGCTTTCTTT
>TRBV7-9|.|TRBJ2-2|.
CASSLVRQTNTGELFF
TGTGCCAGCAGCTTAGTACGACAGACGAACACCGGGGAGCTGTTTTTT
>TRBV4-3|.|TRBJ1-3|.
CASSQEPDSGFVNTIYF
TGCGCCAGCAGCCAAGAGCCGGACTCCGGGTTTGTTAACACCATATATTTT
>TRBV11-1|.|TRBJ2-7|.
CASSLFVNSYEQYF
TGTGCCAGCAGCTTATTCGTCAACTCCTACGAGCAGTACTTC
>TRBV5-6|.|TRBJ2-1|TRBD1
CASSGTGTGGYEQFF
TGTGCCAGCAGCGGGACCGGGACAGGGGGCTATGAGCAGTTCTTC
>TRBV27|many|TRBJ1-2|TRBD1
CASSPTPGTGIYGYTF
TGTGCCAGCAGTCCCACGCCCGGGACAGGGATCTATGGCTACACCTTC
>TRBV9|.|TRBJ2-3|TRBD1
CASSVGSNRGRADTQYF
TGTGCCAGCAGCGTAGGATCAAACAGGGGGCGGGCTGATACGCAGTATTTT
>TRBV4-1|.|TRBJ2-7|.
CASSQDRRGRYEQYF
TGCGCCAGCAGCCAAGATCGGAGGGGGAGGTACGAGCAGTACTTC
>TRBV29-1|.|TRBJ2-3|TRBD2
CSVELLAGGPAADTQYF
TGCAGCGTTGAACTGCTAGCGGGAGGGCCGGCGGCAGATACGCAGTATTTT
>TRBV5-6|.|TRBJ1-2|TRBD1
CASSLTGGRHGYTF
TGTGCCAGCAGCCTCACAGGGGGCAGGCATGGCTACACCTTC
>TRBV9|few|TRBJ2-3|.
CASSVAALLSTDTQYF
TGTGCCAGCAGCGTAGCGGCTTTGCTTAGCACAGATACGCAGTATTTT
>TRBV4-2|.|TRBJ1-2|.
CASSQEIEVHYGYTF
TGTGCCAGCAGCCAAGAAATCGAGGTCCACTATGGCTACACCTTC
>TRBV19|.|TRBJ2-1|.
CASSPGTSPYNEQFF
TGTGCCAGTAGTCCCGGGACGTCCCCCTACAATGAGCAGTTCTTC
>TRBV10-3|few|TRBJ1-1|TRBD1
CAISESRRAGTGATMNTEAFF
TGTGCCATCAGTGAGTCACGCCGAGCCGGGACAGGGGCGACGATGAACACTGAAGCTTTCTTT
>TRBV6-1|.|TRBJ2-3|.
CASSEGLTTSTDTQYF
TGTGCCAGCAGTGAAGGACTGACAACTAGCACAGATACGCAGTATTTT
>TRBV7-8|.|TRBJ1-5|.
CASSLTGRGSQPQHF
TGTGCCAGCAGCTTAACGGGAAGGGGAAGTCAGCCCCAGCATTTT
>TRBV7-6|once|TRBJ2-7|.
CASSSTYEQYF
TGTGCCAGCAGCTCCACATACGAGCAGTACTTC
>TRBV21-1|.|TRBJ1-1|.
CASSKAGVEGRNTEAFF
TGTGCCAGCAGCAAAGCTGGGGTCGAGGGAAGGAACACTGAAGCTTTCTTT
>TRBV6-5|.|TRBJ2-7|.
CASRSAYEQYF
TGTGCCAGCAGATCTGCCTACGAGCAGTACTTC
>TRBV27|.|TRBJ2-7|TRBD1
CASSKGQGLYEQYF
TGTGCCAGCAGTAAGGGACAGGGCTTATACGAGCAGTACTTC
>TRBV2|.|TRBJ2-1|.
CASRPGRSYNEQFF
TGTGCCAGCCGTCCGGGTCGCTCCTACAATGAGCAGTTCTTC
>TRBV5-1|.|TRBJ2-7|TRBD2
CASSLVGSGEYEQYF
TGCGCCAGCAGCTTGGTTGGTAGCGGGGAGTACGAGCAGTACTTC
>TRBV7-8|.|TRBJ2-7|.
CASSWGAPYGTYEQYF
TGTGCCAGCAGCTGGGGTGCCCCCTACGGCACCTACGAGCAGTACTTC
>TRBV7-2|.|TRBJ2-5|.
CASSLAPGSGQETQYF
TGTGCCAGCAGCTTAGCTCCCGGGAGCGGCCAAGAGACCCAGTACTTC
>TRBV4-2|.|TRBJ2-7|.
CASSQGTFFYEQYF
TGTGCCAGCAGCCAGGGGACATTTTTCTACGAGCAGTACTTC
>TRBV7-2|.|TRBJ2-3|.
CASTLSRDTQYF
TGTGCCAGCACCCTCAGCCGAGATACGCAGTATTTT
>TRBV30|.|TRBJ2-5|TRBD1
CAWTGGWATQYF
TGTGCCTGGACAGGGGGTTGGGCGACCCAGTACTTC
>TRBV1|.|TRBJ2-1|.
CTSSQARAYQRNEQFF
TGCACCAGCAGCCAGGCCCGGGCCTACCAGAGGAATGAGCAGTTCTTC
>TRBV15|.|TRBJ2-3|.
CATGETDTQYF
TGTGCCACCGGGGAAACAGATACGCAGTATTTT
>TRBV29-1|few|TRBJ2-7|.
CSVHGGSGYEQYF
TGCAGCGTTCATGGTGGATCCGGCTACGAGCAGTACTTC
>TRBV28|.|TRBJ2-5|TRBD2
CASSPPEPSGKREAQYF
TGTGCCAGCAGTCCCCCCGAACCAAGCGGGAAACGAGAGGCCCAGTACTTC
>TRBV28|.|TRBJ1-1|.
CASSFYAVNTEAFF
TGTGCCAGCAGTTTTTATGCCGTGAACACTGAAGCTTTCTTT
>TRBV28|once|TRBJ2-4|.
CASSYTELAKNIQYF
TGTGCCAGCAGCTACACGGAGTTAGCCAAAAACATTCAGTACTTC
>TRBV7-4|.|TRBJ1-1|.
CASSYTQSNTEAFF
TGTGCCAGCAGCTATACACAATCGAACACTGAAGCTTTCTTT
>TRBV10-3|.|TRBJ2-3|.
CAISEPPRGGEYF
TGTGCCATCAGTGAGCCCCCCCGGGGCGGGGAGTATTTT
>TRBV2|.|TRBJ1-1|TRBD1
CASSLRQGYTEAFF
TGTGCCAGCAGTCTAAGACAGGGGTACACTGAAGCTTTCTTT
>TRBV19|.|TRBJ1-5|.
CASSMDSYNQPQHF
TGTGCCAGTAGTATGGACAGCTATAATCAGCCCCAGCATTTT
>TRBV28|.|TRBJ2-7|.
CASSSGTGTDEQYF
TGTGCCAGCAGTTCCGGGACGGGGACGGACGAGCAGTACTTC
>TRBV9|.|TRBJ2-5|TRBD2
CASSVDVYGGFQETQYF
TGTGCCAGCAGCGTAGATGTGTACGGGGGGTTCCAAGAGACCCAGTACTTC
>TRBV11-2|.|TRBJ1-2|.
CASSLAGGDNYGYTF
TGTGCCAGCAGCTTAGCAGGAGGGGATAACTATGGCTACACCTTC
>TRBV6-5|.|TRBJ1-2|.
CASSKRGLWIGVPFF
TGTGCCAGCAGCAAACGGGGACTCTGGATTGGGGTCCCCTTCTTC
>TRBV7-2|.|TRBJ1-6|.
CASSSSGGAGSPLHF
TGTGCCAGCAGCTCATCGGGGGGAGCCGGTTCACCCCTCCACTTT
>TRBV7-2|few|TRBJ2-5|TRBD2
CASSFELASGEETQYF
TGTGCCAGCAGCTTTGAACTGGCTAGCGGGGAAGAGACCCAGTACTTC
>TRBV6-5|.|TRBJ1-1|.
CASRKNTEAFF
TGTGCCAGCAGAAAGAACACTGAAGCTTTCTTT
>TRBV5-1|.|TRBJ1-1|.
CASSLGLEAFF
TGCGCCAGCAGCTTGGGGCTTGAAGCTTTCTTT
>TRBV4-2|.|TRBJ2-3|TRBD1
CASRIGQGATDTQYF
TGTGCCAGCAGGATTGGACAGGGGGCGACAGATACGCAGTATTTT
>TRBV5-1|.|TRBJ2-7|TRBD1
CASSLGQGIDEQYF
TGCGCCAGCAGCTTGGGACAGGGGATCGACGAGCAGTACTTC
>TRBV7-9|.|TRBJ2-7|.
CASNFLTGASYEQYF
TGTGCCAGCAATTTCCTCACTGGGGCCTCCTACGAGCAGTACTTC
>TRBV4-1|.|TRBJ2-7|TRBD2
CASSRKRDTYEQYF
TGCGCCAGCAGCCGTAAGCGGGATACCTACGAGCAGTACTTC
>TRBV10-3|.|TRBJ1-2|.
CAISESSTPHGYTF
TGTGCCATCAGTGAGTCCAGTACCCCCCATGGCTACACCTTC
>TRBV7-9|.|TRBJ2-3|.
CASSLAQLYTQYF
TGTGCCAGCAGCTTAGCGCAACTATATACGCAGTATTTT
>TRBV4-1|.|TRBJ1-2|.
CASSPERFANYGYTF
TGCGCCAGCAGCCCGGAGAGGTTCGCTAACTATGGCTACACCTTC
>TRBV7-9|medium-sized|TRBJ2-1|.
CASSPAVGVYNEQFF
TGTGCCAGCAGCCCGGCGGTGGGGGTATACAATGAGCAGTTCTTC